The rows below give T cell receptor beta chains drawn from one sample of a study of T cell responses to AZD1222 COVID-19 vaccine. Libraries were prepared by immunoSEQ multiplex PCR; TCRdb keeps only in-frame clonotypes and omits some of them. Of 150,000 or so clones listed, about nine tenths are singletons. Specimen: peripheral blood, collected 28 days after the second AZD1222 dose. Receptors originate from an adult who received the AZD1222 COVID-19 vaccine. Both conserved end residues are part of each CDR3. A D gene is named only where the DNA matches it firmly. The size field is filled for only some rows; it gives once, few, many or a size class.

d_call	j_call	clone_size	v_call	cdr3_nt	cdr3_aa
TRBD2	TRBJ2-5	-	TRBV7-3	TGTGCCAGCAGCCCTGGACTAGCGGGGGCCCAAGAGACCCAGTACTTC	CASSPGLAGAQETQYF
-	TRBJ2-2	few	TRBV6-4	TGTGCCAGCAAAGTGCGGCAGGGAGGCGGGGAGCTGTTTTTT	CASKVRQGGGELFF
-	TRBJ1-2	-	TRBV9	TGTGCCAGTGCCCGGGGTGCAGGGGACTATGGCTACACCTTC	CASARGAGDYGYTF
-	TRBJ2-7	once	TRBV3-1/TRBV3-2	TGTGCCTGCAGCAGGGGCTCGGAAAACGAGCAGTACTTC	CACSRGSENEQYF
TRBD1	TRBJ2-3	-	TRBV29-1	TGCAGCGCCCGGGACAGGTCCCCAGATACGCAGTATTTT	CSARDRSPDTQYF
TRBD2	TRBJ2-3	-	TRBV6-2/TRBV6-3	TGTGCCAGCAGTCGTCCTCGACTAGCGGGAGTGCCGGATACGCAGTATTTT	CASSRPRLAGVPDTQYF
TRBD1	TRBJ2-7	-	TRBV2	TGTGCCAGCAGCCGGGACAGGGAAAACGTCGGCGGCGAGCAGTACTTC	CASSRDRENVGGEQYF
-	TRBJ2-3	-	TRBV7-3	TGTGCCAGCAGCGGGCGAGCGGCCCGCACAGATACGCAGTATTTT	CASSGRAARTDTQYF
TRBD1	TRBJ2-7	-	TRBV14	TGTGCCAGCAGCCAAGATCAGGGGGTGATCAACGAGCAGTACTTC	CASSQDQGVINEQYF
TRBD2	TRBJ2-7	-	TRBV2	TGTGCCAGCCAACGGGGGGGCGACGAGCAGTACTTC	CASQRGGDEQYF
-	TRBJ1-1	few	TRBV11-2	TGTGCCAGCTATTGGGGCATGGGGAACACTGAAGCTTTCTTT	CASYWGMGNTEAFF
-	TRBJ1-2	-	TRBV30	TGTGCCTGGAGTGTTGGTGGGATTGGCTACACCTTC	CAWSVGGIGYTF
-	TRBJ1-1	-	TRBV12-3/TRBV12-4	TGTGCCAGCAGCCTACAGGGGAACACTGAAGCTTTCTTT	CASSLQGNTEAFF
-	TRBJ1-4	few	TRBV19	TGTGCCAGTAGTGGGCAGGCAACTAATGAAAAACTGTTTTTT	CASSGQATNEKLFF
TRBD2	TRBJ2-1	-	TRBV11-3	TGTGCCAGCAGCTCCCGGACTAGCGGGAGGGATGAGCAGTTCTTC	CASSSRTSGRDEQFF
-	TRBJ2-1	-	TRBV4-3	TGCGCCAGCAGTGGGGACACAACCTCCTACAATGAGCAGTTCTTC	CASSGDTTSYNEQFF
TRBD1	TRBJ1-5	-	TRBV2	TGTGCCAGCAGGAGGGGACAGAATCAGCCCCAGCATTTT	CASRRGQNQPQHF
-	TRBJ2-2	-	TRBV6-6	TGTGCCAGCAGTTACTCGATGTCGGGGGTCGGGGAGCTGTTTTTT	CASSYSMSGVGELFF
-	TRBJ2-3	-	TRBV7-2	TGTGCCAGCAGCTTAGGGTCTAGCGTACAAACAGATACGCAGTATTTT	CASSLGSSVQTDTQYF
-	TRBJ2-7	-	TRBV6-2/TRBV6-3	TGTGCCAGCAGTCCCGGGCAGGGAACCCACGAGCAGTACTTC	CASSPGQGTHEQYF
-	TRBJ1-5	-	TRBV2	TGTGCCAGCAGTGACAGGCGTAGCAATCAGCCCCAGCATTTT	CASSDRRSNQPQHF
-	TRBJ1-2	-	TRBV12-3/TRBV12-4	TGTGCCAGCAGTGTGGACACCCTTGGCTACACCTTC	CASSVDTLGYTF
-	TRBJ2-6	-	TRBV3-1/TRBV3-2	TGTGCCAGCAGCTCTTGGGGGGCAGGGGCCAACGTCCTGACTTTC	CASSSWGAGANVLTF
TRBD1	TRBJ1-1	-	TRBV18	TGTGCCAGCTCACAGACAGGGGTAAACACTGAAGCTTTCTTT	CASSQTGVNTEAFF
TRBD1	TRBJ1-4	once	TRBV27	TGTGCCAGCGGTGGAACCGGGACAGGGTCGAAGGACCTGTTTTTT	CASGGTGTGSKDLFF
-	TRBJ2-1	-	TRBV7-2	TGTGCCAGCAGCTTATTGGCGGGGTCCGGTGAGCAGTTCTTC	CASSLLAGSGEQFF
-	TRBJ1-5	-	TRBV28	TGTGCCAGCAGTTTCGGGGGGCCTACTCAGCCCCAGCATTTT	CASSFGGPTQPQHF
-	TRBJ2-4	once	TRBV9	TGTGCCAGCAGCGTAGAAGGGACGGGGGCCAAAAACATTCAGTACTTC	CASSVEGTGAKNIQYF
-	TRBJ1-1	-	TRBV2	TGTGCCAGCAGGAATTGGGAGGGGAACACTGAAGCTTTCTTT	CASRNWEGNTEAFF
-	TRBJ1-2	-	TRBV2	TGTGCCAGCAGCCTAGCGATCTATGACAAGGATGGCTACACCTTC	CASSLAIYDKDGYTF
-	TRBJ2-3	once	TRBV5-4	TGTGCCAGCAGCTTGGTGGGCACAGATACGCAGTATTTT	CASSLVGTDTQYF
TRBD1	TRBJ1-2	-	TRBV30	TGTGCCTGGAGTGGGGACAGTTACTCTAACTATGGCTACACCTTC	CAWSGDSYSNYGYTF
-	TRBJ2-1	-	TRBV7-3	TGTGCCAGCAGCCTTGGGAGCGGGTTGTACAATGAGCAGTTCTTC	CASSLGSGLYNEQFF
TRBD1	TRBJ2-2	-	TRBV7-2	TGTGCCAGCAGCTTAGACGGTACAGGGGTTGACACCGGGGAGCTGTTTTTT	CASSLDGTGVDTGELFF
TRBD2	TRBJ2-1	-	TRBV6-6	TGTGCCAGCGTCGGTCTAGCGGGAGGTGAGCAGTTCTTC	CASVGLAGGEQFF
-	TRBJ2-3	once	TRBV9	TGTGCCAGCAGCCCAGAAGAGACTAGAGGCGATACGCAGTATTTT	CASSPEETRGDTQYF
-	TRBJ2-2	-	TRBV19	TGTGCCAGTCACCTCGGAGGAACCGGGGAGCTGTTTTTT	CASHLGGTGELFF
-	TRBJ1-4	-	TRBV6-5	TGTGCCAGCAGGGACCGGGACGGTTATAATGAAAAACTGTTTTTT	CASRDRDGYNEKLFF
TRBD2	TRBJ2-3	-	TRBV6-5	TGTGCCAGCCGGGCTAGCGGGACAGATACGCAGTATTTT	CASRASGTDTQYF
TRBD1	TRBJ2-7	-	TRBV28	TGTGCCAGCAGTTTAATGGGACAGGGATACGAGCAGTACTTC	CASSLMGQGYEQYF
-	TRBJ2-2	-	TRBV7-7	TGTGCTAGCAGACTTACTAACACCGGGGAGCTGTTTTTT	CASRLTNTGELFF